The present TCR beta chain was sequenced within a study of siplizumab effects on memory and regulatory T cells. Germline CDR1 reads MNHEY; CDR2 reads SMNVEV (reference sequence). The CDR3 length is 15 residues. V was trimmed by 5 bases and J by 2 bases, leaving 14 bases between them. TCRdb keeps only in-frame clones here, not all; method: immunoSEQ multiplex PCR. The profile shows 90,000 to 95,000 clones, 80% to 95% of them singletons. Study results and limitations: Contribution to the alloresponse seemed major for naive T cells, which also seemed more diverse than memory cells. Naive or memory phenotype was unassignable for roughly 75-95% of proliferating CD4+ or CD8+ clones. Reactions containing siplizumab showed mappable alloreactive CD4+ clones averaging approximately 75% Treg-derived, versus 25% to 30% in controls.

Turning to this clone: Its specificity is unknown.

The chain carries TRBV27 and TRBJ2-3, with D perhaps matching TRBD2 (5 bases). This TCR came from a human donor in good health. Input material: CD8+ T cells sorted from blood. In DNA form, the CDR3 reads TGTGCCAGCAGTCCAACACTAGACTACACAGATACGCAGTATTTT. Protein product: CASSPTLDYTDTQYF.